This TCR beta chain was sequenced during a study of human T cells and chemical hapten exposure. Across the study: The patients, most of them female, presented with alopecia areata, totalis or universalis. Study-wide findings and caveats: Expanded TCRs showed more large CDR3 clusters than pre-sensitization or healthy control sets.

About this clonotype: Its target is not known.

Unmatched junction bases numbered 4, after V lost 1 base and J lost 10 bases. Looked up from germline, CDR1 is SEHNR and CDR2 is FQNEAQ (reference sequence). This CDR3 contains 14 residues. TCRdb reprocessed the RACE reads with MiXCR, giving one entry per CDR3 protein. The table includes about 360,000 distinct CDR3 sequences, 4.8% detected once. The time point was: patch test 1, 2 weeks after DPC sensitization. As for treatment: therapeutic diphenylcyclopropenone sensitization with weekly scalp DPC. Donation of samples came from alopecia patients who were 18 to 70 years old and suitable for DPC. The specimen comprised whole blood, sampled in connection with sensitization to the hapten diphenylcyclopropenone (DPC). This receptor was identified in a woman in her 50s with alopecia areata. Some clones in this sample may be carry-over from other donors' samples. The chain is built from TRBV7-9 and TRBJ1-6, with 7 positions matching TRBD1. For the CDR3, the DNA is TGTGCCAGCAGCTTAGAGGGGGCAGGATCACCCCTCCACTTT. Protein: CASSLEGAGSPLHF. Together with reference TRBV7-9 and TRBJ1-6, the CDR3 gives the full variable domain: DTGVSQNPRHKITKRGQNVTFRCDPISEHNRLYWYRQTLGQGPEFLTYFQNEAQLEKSRLLSDRFSAERPKGSFSTLEIQRTEQGDSAMYLCASSLEGAGSPLHFGNGTRLTVT.